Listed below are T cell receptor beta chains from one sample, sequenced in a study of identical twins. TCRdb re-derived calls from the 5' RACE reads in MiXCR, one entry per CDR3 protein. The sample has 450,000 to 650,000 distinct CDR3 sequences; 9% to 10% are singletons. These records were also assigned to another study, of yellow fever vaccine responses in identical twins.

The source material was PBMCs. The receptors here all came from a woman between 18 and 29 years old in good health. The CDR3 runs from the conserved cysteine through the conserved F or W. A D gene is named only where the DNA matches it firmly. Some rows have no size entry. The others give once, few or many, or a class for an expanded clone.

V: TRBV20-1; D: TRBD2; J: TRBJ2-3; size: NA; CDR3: CSAQRGGADTQYF; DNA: TGCAGTGCCCAGCGGGGGGGCGCAGATACGCAGTATTTT
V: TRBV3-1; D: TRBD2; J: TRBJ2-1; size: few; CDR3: CASSQRSLAGRTSYNEQFF; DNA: TGTGCCAGCAGCCAAAGGTCTCTAGCGGGAAGAACCTCCTACAATGAGCAGTTCTTC
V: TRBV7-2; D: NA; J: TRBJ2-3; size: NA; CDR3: CASSLGAQSPQYF; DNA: TGTGCCAGCAGCCTCGGGGCTCAAAGTCCGCAGTATTTT
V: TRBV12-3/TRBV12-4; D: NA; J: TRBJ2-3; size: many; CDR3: CASRGNGHGTDTQYF; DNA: TGTGCCAGCAGAGGGAATGGGCATGGCACAGATACGCAGTATTTT
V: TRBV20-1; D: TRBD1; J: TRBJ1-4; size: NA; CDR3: CSAFTGTGREKLFF; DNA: TGCAGTGCTTTCACCGGGACAGGGAGAGAAAAACTGTTTTTT
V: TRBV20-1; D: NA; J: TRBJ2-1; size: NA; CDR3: CSARAQGGSLYNEQFF; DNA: TGCAGTGCTAGAGCTCAGGGGGGGAGCTTATACAATGAGCAGTTCTTC
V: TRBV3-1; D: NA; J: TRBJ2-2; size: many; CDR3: CASSHPYQNTGELFF; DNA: TGTGCCAGCAGCCACCCCTACCAGAACACCGGGGAGCTGTTTTTT
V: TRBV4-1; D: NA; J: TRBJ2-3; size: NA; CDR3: CASSTGWGRDTQYF; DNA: TGCGCCAGCTCCACCGGTTGGGGCAGAGATACGCAGTATTTT
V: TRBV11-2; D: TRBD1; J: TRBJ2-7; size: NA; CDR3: CASSLTGVGYEQYF; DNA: TGTGCCAGCAGCTTGACAGGGGTTGGCTACGAGCAGTACTTC
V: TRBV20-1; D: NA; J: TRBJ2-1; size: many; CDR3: CSARDLRLLSGINEQFF; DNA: TGCAGTGCTAGAGATCTGAGGCTTCTTAGCGGAATCAATGAGCAGTTCTTC
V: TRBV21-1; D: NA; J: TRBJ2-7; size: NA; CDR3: CASSKSPHGDRGRPYEQYF; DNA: TGTGCCAGCAGCAAATCCCCCCACGGTGACAGGGGACGACCCTACGAGCAGTACTTC
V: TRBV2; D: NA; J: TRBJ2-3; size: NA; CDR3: CASSDVGRADTQYF; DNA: TGTGCCAGCAGTGACGTGGGGCGCGCAGATACGCAGTATTTT
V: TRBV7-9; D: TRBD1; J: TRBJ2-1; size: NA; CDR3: CASSSPGQARNEQFF; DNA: TGTGCCAGCAGCTCCCCGGGACAGGCGCGCAATGAGCAGTTCTTC
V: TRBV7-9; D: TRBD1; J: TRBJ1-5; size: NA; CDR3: CASSYDRGPGQPQHF; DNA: TGTGCCAGCAGCTATGACAGGGGGCCGGGTCAGCCCCAGCATTTT
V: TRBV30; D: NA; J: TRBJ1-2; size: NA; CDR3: CAWSVTKTYGYTF; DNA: TGTGCCTGGAGTGTAACAAAAACCTATGGCTACACCTTC
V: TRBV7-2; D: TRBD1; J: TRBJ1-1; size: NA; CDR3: CASSIQGQRNTEAFF; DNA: TGTGCCAGCAGCATCCAGGGACAGAGGAACACTGAAGCTTTCTTT
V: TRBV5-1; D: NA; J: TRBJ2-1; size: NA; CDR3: CASSLEPTYNEQFF; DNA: TGCGCCAGCAGCTTGGAACCGACCTACAATGAGCAGTTCTTC
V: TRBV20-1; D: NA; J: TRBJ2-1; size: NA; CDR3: CSAREAGPNEQFF; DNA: TGCAGTGCTAGAGAGGCCGGCCCCAATGAGCAGTTCTTC
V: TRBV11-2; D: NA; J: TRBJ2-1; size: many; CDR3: CASSLGRRLVFGDNEQFF; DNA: TGTGCCAGCAGCTTAGGTCGAAGACTAGTATTTGGCGACAATGAGCAGTTCTTC
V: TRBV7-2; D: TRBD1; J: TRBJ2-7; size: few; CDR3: CASSPRGHEQYF; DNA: TGTGCCAGCAGCCCGAGGGGGCATGAGCAGTACTTC
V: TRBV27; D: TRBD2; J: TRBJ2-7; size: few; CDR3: CASSMTSPYEQYF; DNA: TGTGCCAGCAGTATGACTAGCCCCTACGAGCAGTACTTC
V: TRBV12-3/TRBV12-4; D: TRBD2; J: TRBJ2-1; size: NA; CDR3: CASRPAGGYNEQFF; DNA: TGTGCCAGCAGGCCGGCGGGAGGTTACAATGAGCAGTTCTTC
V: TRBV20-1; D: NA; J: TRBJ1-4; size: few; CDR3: CSAWTPTNEKLFF; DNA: TGCAGTGCTTGGACACCAACTAATGAAAAACTGTTTTTT
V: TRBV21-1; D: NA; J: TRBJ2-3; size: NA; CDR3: CASSKEERSTDTQYF; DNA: TGTGCCAGCAGCAAAGAAGAGCGGAGCACAGATACGCAGTATTTT
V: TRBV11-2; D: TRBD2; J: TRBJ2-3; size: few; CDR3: CASSPLAGETDTQYF; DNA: TGTGCCAGCAGTCCACTAGCGGGAGAGACAGATACGCAGTATTTT
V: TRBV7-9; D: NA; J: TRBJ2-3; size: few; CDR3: CASSYTIDPDIDTQYF; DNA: TGTGCCAGCAGCTACACGATTGACCCAGATATTGATACGCAGTATTTT
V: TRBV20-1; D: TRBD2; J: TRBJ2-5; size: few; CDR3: CSASPTSGGGGETQYF; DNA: TGCAGTGCTAGCCCTACTAGCGGGGGAGGTGGAGAGACCCAGTACTTC
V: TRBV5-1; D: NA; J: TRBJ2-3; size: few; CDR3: CASGNPIQGTQYF; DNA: TGCGCCAGCGGGAACCCAATACAGGGTACGCAGTATTTT
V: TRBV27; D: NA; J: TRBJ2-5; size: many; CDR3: CASSLLEGPGETQYF; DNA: TGTGCCAGCAGTTTACTGGAGGGGCCCGGGGAGACCCAGTACTTC
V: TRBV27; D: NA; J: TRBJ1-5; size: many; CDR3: CASSLEGWGNQPQHF; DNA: TGTGCCAGCAGTTTAGAGGGTTGGGGCAATCAGCCCCAGCATTTT
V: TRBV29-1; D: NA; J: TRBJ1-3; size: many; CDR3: CSVTATVTSGNTIYF; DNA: TGCAGCGTGACCGCGACAGTCACCTCTGGAAACACCATATATTTT
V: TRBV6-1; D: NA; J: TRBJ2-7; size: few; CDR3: CASSPPKIQGGYEQYF; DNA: TGTGCCAGCAGCCCACCGAAGATACAGGGCGGCTACGAGCAGTACTTC
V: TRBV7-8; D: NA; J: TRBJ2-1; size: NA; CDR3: CASSQIFPRGTTYNEQFF; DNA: TGTGCCAGCAGCCAGATCTTCCCGCGGGGAACAACCTACAATGAGCAGTTCTTC
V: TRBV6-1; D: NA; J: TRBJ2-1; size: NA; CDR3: CASRSQGTLDSHNEQFF; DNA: TGTGCCAGCAGATCACAGGGTACCCTTGATTCACACAATGAGCAGTTCTTC
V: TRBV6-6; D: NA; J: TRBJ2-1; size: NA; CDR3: CASRGRGIDEQFF; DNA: TGTGCCAGCAGAGGTAGAGGGATCGATGAGCAGTTCTTC
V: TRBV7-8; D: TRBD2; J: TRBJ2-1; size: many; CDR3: CASRPSGSSYEQFF; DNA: TGTGCCAGCAGACCTAGCGGGAGTTCCTATGAGCAGTTCTTC
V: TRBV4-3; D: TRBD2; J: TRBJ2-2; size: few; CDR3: CASSQGRGASGGELFF; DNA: TGCGCCAGCAGCCAAGGGCGGGGGGCAAGTGGCGGGGAGCTGTTTTTT
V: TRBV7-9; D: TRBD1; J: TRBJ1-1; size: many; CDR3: CASRCPTPGTGDGTGEVTEAFF; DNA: TGTGCCAGCAGATGTCCTACCCCCGGGACAGGGGATGGGACAGGGGAGGTCACTGAAGCTTTCTTT